Listed here are 30 T cell receptor beta chains from one sample, sequenced in a study of cytomegalovirus exposure and HLA in healthy donors. Primers for the PCR totalled 60 Vbeta and 13 Jbeta. Profiling relied on immunoSEQ multiplex PCR, and the TCRdb table lists in-frame clones only, not all of them. The repertoire holds 100,000 to 150,000 clones, with approximately 69% as singletons. The sample taken for sequencing was PBMCs. The receptors were gathered from a man aged 35-49 years in good health and CMV-seropositive.

The V gene is TRBV10-3, the J gene TRBJ1-1, with 7 bases matching TRBD1. From germline, CDR1 is ENHRY and CDR2 SYGVKD. The CDR3 extends over 16 amino acids. The junction had 5 bases not matched to a gene; V was cut back by 0 bases and J by 1 base. The CDR3 reads CAISESGGGRNTEAFF. The CDR3 DNA follows: TGTGCCATCAGTGAGTCAGGGGGCGGCAGGAACACTGAAGCTTTCTTT.

The rearrangement uses TRBV9 and TRBJ1-2, with D maybe TRBD1 (5 bases). V was clipped by 0 bases and J by 2 bases, with 11 bases between them. Germline assignment: CDR1 SGDLS and CDR2 YYNGEE. The CDR3 extends over 15 amino acids. The CDR3 DNA is TGTGCCAGCAGCGTAGAAGGGTGGGGCAACTATGGCTACACCTTC. Its protein product is CASSVEGWGNYGYTF.

This clone was counted a single time. The chain couples TRBV6-1 to TRBJ1-5; TRBD1 is a possible D gene (6 bases). Between the trimmed V and J ends, which lost 5 bases and 4 bases, there was a span of 15 bases. This CDR3 spans 15 amino acids. Germline-derived CDR1 and CDR2 are MNHNS and SASEGT. The CDR3 loop is CASSTFDRSNQPQHF. CDR3 in DNA: TGTGCCAGCAGTACTTTCGACAGGAGTAATCAGCCCCAGCATTTT.

The chain has TRBV27 and TRBJ2-3; TRBD1 agrees at 9 bases. With 5 bases clipped from V and 4 bases from J, the junction kept 7 bases outside the gene matches. The CDR3 runs to 15 residues. Germline CDR1 MNHEY, CDR2 SMNVEV (reference sequence). CDR3 nucleotides: TGTGCCAGCAGTACAGGGACAGGGTACGCAGATACGCAGTATTTT. It codes for CASSTGTGYADTQYF.

The chain links TRBV5-1 to TRBJ2-5; D gene uncertain. Germline lookup yields CDR1 SGHRS and CDR2 YFSETQ. This CDR3 region has 15 residues. V lost 3 bases, J lost 4 bases, and 16 bases lay in between. The CDR3 is CASSSTGPPGETQYF. The CDR3 DNA follows: TGCGCCAGCAGCTCCACCGGCCCCCCGGGAGAGACCCAGTACTTC.

The chain joins TRBV5-1 to TRBJ2-1; D is possibly TRBD2 (6 bases). The ends were cut back, 4 bases at V and 6 bases at J, with 17 bases in the middle. Germline CDR1 reads SGHRS; CDR2 reads YFSETQ. The CDR3 contains 15 residues. As DNA, the CDR3 is TGCGCCAGCAGCCATGTCGATACCGGGGGCAATGAGCAGTTCTTC. It specifies CASSHVDTGGNEQFF.

Only a few counts were recorded for this clone. V usage is TRBV5-1 and J usage is TRBJ2-3, with unresolved D. V was clipped by 4 bases and J by 2 bases, with 5 bases between them. Germline assignment: CDR1 SGHRS and CDR2 YFSETQ. The CDR3 loop spans 12 amino acids. This CDR3 reads CASSQLTDTQYF. CDR3 bases: TGCGCCAGCAGCCAACTCACAGATACGCAGTATTTT.

CDR3 bases: TGTGCCAGCAGCCAAGATGGGCAGTTTAATGAAAAACTGTTTTTT. As protein: CASSQDGQFNEKLFF. The chain is built from TRBV14 and TRBJ1-4; D remains ambiguous. The V end was cut by 0 bases, the J end by 4 bases, with 9 bases between. Germline V gene data show CDR1 as SGHDN and CDR2 as FVKESK. This CDR3 has 15 amino acids.

This chain connects TRBV15 to TRBJ1-5; 9 bases are shared with TRBD1. The germline CDR1 and CDR2 sequences are LNHNV and YYDKDF (reference sequence). There are 17 residues in the CDR3. V trimming: 3 bases; J trimming: 1 base; junction bases outside the gene matches: 7. CDR3 protein: CATSREQGARSNQPQHF. The CDR3 nucleotides read TGTGCCACCAGCAGGGAACAGGGGGCACGGAGCAATCAGCCCCAGCATTTT.

The V and J genes are TRBV11-1 and TRBJ2-1; 8 bases fit TRBD1. The CDR3 covers 12 residues. J was trimmed by 12 bases and V by 5 bases; bases with no gene match: 6. In germline, CDR1 is SGHAT, CDR2 FQDESV (reference sequence). CDR3 loop: CASSLDRVGQFF. CDR3 DNA: TGTGCCAGCAGCCTGGACAGGGTAGGGCAGTTCTTC.

CDR3 bases: TGTGCCAGCAGTGTGAGGCCAAGAGACCGCACAGATACGCAGTATTTT. It yields the protein CASSVRPRDRTDTQYF. J is TRBJ2-3 and V is TRBV27, with D hard to call. Looked up from germline, CDR1 is MNHEY and CDR2 is SMNVEV (reference sequence). CDR3 size: 16 residues. The V and J ends lost 5 bases and 1 base respectively, with 16 bases between them.

The rearrangement joins TRBV14 to TRBJ1-1; the D is unclear. The V end was cut by 1 base, the J end by 5 bases, with 11 bases between. The CDR3 consists of 14 residues. The germline V gene has CDR1 SGHDN and CDR2 FVKESK. The DNA for the CDR3 is TGTGCCAGCAGCCAAGCGGCACCTAGAACTGAAGCTTTCTTT. It encodes CASSQAAPRTEAFF.

This clone was seen a handful of times. CDR3 amino acids: CASSAQGGYTF. The CDR3 DNA reads as TGTGCCAGCAGTGCCCAGGGCGGCTACACCTTC. This sequence joins TRBV6-4 and TRBJ1-2, with a weak D call TRBD1 (5 bases). This CDR3 has 11 amino acids. The V end was cut by 4 bases, the J end by 8 bases, with 8 bases between. Germline assignment: CDR1 MRHNA and CDR2 SNTAGT.

The chain combines TRBV5-4 with TRBJ2-1, with a tentative D call TRBD2 (6 bases). Looked up from germline, CDR1 is SGHNT and CDR2 is YYREEE (reference sequence). The CDR3 consists of 18 residues. Deletions cut 3 bases from V and 0 bases from J, with 19 bases between. For the CDR3, the DNA is TGTGCCAGCAGCTCCGGGCTAGCGAGAACTAGCTCCTACAATGAGCAGTTCTTC. It translates to CASSSGLARTSSYNEQFF.

This chain connects TRBV5-1 to TRBJ1-3, with D possibly matching TRBD1 (5 bases). The CDR3 extends over 15 amino acids. CDR1 is SGHRS and CDR2 is YFSETQ in the germline V gene. V shed 0 bases and J shed 4 bases, with 11 bases lying between them. The CDR3 nucleotides read TGCGCCAGCAGCTTGGGGCAGGGCGCCGGAAACACCATATATTTT. Residues: CASSLGQGAGNTIYF. Full variable domain (outside the CDR3, taken from reference TRBV5-1 and TRBJ1-3): KAGVTQTPRYLIKTRGQQVTLSCSPISGHRSVSWYQQTPGQGLQFLFEYFSETQRNKGNFPGRFSGRQFSNSRSEMNVSTLELGDSALYLCASSLGQGAGNTIYFGEGSWLTVV.

The chain has TRBV12-5 and TRBJ1-1, with 8 bases aligning to TRBD1. V dropped 7 bases and J dropped 5; count of bases not matched to a gene: 6. The germline V gene has CDR1 LGHNT and CDR2 FRNRAP. This CDR3 is 13 amino acids long. The CDR3 region is CASATGGRTEAFF. Here the CDR3 DNA reads TGTGCTAGTGCCACAGGGGGTCGGACTGAAGCTTTCTTT.

V usage is TRBV5-1 and J usage is TRBJ1-5; 8 bases fit TRBD1. The length of the CDR3 is 14 residues. After removal of 4 bases from V and 2 bases from J, the junction contained 2 bases not matched to a gene. Germline assignment: CDR1 SGHRS and CDR2 YFSETQ. The CDR3 sequence: CASSPGQGNQPQHF. The CDR3 nucleotides are TGCGCCAGCAGCCCGGGACAGGGCAATCAGCCCCAGCATTTT. Full variable domain (outside the CDR3, taken from reference TRBV5-1 and TRBJ1-5): KAGVTQTPRYLIKTRGQQVTLSCSPISGHRSVSWYQQTPGQGLQFLFEYFSETQRNKGNFPGRFSGRQFSNSRSEMNVSTLELGDSALYLCASSPGQGNQPQHFGDGTRLSIL.

Here the CDR3 reads CASSARSGRVNTQYF. Here the CDR3 DNA reads TGTGCCAGCAGCGCACGTAGCGGGAGAGTGAATACGCAGTATTTT. The chain couples TRBV11-2 to TRBJ2-3; 9 bases match TRBD2. Per germline, CDR1 SGHAT and CDR2 FQNNGV. Unmatched junction bases numbered 10, after V lost 5 bases and J lost 7 bases. The CDR3 loop spans 15 amino acids. Full variable domain (remainder filled in from reference TRBV11-2 and TRBJ2-3): EAGVAQSPRYKIIEKRQSVAFWCNPISGHATLYWYQQILGQGPKLLIQFQNNGVVDDSQLPKDRFSAERLKGVDSTLKIQPAKLEDSAVYLCASSARSGRVNTQYFGPGTRLTVL.

This clone was seen only a few times. The chain uses TRBV9 and TRBJ2-7; perhaps TRBD2 as D (5 bases). V lost 2 bases, J lost 0 bases, and 12 bases lay in between. CDR3 length equals 15 residues. The germline CDR1 and CDR2 sequences are SGDLS and YYNGEE. CDR3 protein: CASSVGQDFSYEQYF. The DNA of the CDR3 is TGTGCCAGCAGCGTGGGTCAGGACTTCTCCTACGAGCAGTACTTC.

The chain carries TRBV5-4 and TRBJ1-2; no clear D. Germline CDR1 and CDR2: SGHNT and YYREEE (reference sequence). CDR3 length: 15 residues. The V gene lost 2 bases and the J gene lost 2 bases, with 13 bases spanning the gap. This chain's CDR3 is CASSLALSGNYGYTF. The CDR3 DNA reads as TGTGCCAGCAGCTTAGCGTTATCGGGGAACTATGGCTACACCTTC.

This clone was seen a handful of times. The genes are TRBV6-6 and TRBJ1-2; 8 bases are shared with TRBD1. The ends lost 2 bases at V and 7 bases at J; junction bases unmatched: 3. Germline values: CDR1 MNHNY, CDR2 SVGAGI (reference sequence). This CDR3 region has 13 residues. CDR3 sequence: CASSYGQGPGYTF. The CDR3 DNA reads as TGTGCCAGCAGTTACGGACAGGGTCCTGGCTACACCTTC.

The chain employs TRBV5-1 and TRBJ1-6; 9 bases match TRBD1. The CDR3 is 15 residues long. Germline assignment: CDR1 SGHRS and CDR2 YFSETQ. With V trimmed by 4 bases and J by 5 bases, 4 bases remained unmatched. In DNA, the CDR3 is TGCGCCAGCAGCCAACGGACAGGGGATAATTCACCCCTCCACTTT. This gives the protein CASSQRTGDNSPLHF.

The chain couples TRBV27 to TRBJ2-7; 10 bases align to TRBD1. The CDR3 extends over 16 amino acids. Germline trimming cut 6 bases from V and 4 bases from J; bases unmatched to any gene: 12. Germline loops: CDR1 MNHEY, CDR2 SMNVEV (reference sequence). CDR3 region: CASRNPGTGDGYEQYF. The CDR3 DNA is TGTGCCAGCAGAAACCCTGGGACAGGGGATGGTTACGAGCAGTACTTC.

J is TRBJ2-7 and V is TRBV27; 8 bases match TRBD1. This CDR3 has 14 amino acids. V shed 5 bases, J shed 4 bases, and the junction held 7 bases outside the gene matches. Germline CDR1 reads MNHEY; CDR2 reads SMNVEV (reference sequence). The CDR3 region has the DNA TGTGCCAGCAGTCTTCGACAGGGGAGGTACGAGCAGTACTTC. Its protein product is CASSLRQGRYEQYF.

The chain combines TRBV2 with TRBJ1-1; TRBD1 might be the D (6 bases). The V gene lost 11 bases and the J gene lost 0 bases, with 13 bases spanning the gap. From germline, CDR1 is SNHLY and CDR2 FYNNEI. The CDR3 is 13 residues long. The DNA of the CDR3 is TGTGCCTCCAACAGGGATTTGAACACTGAAGCTTTCTTT. It is translated as CASNRDLNTEAFF.

The chain has TRBV11-3 and TRBJ2-1; weak D call: TRBD2 (6 bases). Per the germline V gene, CDR1 is SGHNT and CDR2 is YENEEA. V lost 5 bases to trimming and J lost 6 bases, with 14 bases between them. The length of the CDR3 is 14 residues. Here the CDR3 reads CASSPRSGPNEQFF. CDR3 DNA: TGTGCCAGCAGCCCGCGGAGCGGGCCCAATGAGCAGTTCTTC.

This clone is labeled large (0.1 to 1%). Other DNA sequences within the sample encode an identical CDR3. The chain joins TRBV13 to TRBJ2-1; 9 bases fit TRBD2. V lost 6 bases and J lost 7; bases outside the gene matches: 1. CDR1 is PRHDT and CDR2 is FYEKMQ in the germline V gene (reference sequence). The CDR3 runs to 12 residues. The CDR3 DNA sequence: TGTGCCAGCAGGCGGGGGGGAAATGAGCAGTTCTTC. It translates to CASRRGGNEQFF.

The rearrangement links TRBV7-2 to TRBJ2-7, with no clear D. V was trimmed by 5 bases and J by 0 bases, leaving 14 bases between them. This CDR3 spans 15 amino acids. The V gene's germline CDR1 is SGHTA and CDR2 FQGNSA. The CDR3 loop reads CASSPSSRFSYEQYF. CDR3 bases: TGTGCCAGCAGCCCCTCCTCGCGATTCTCCTACGAGCAGTACTTC.

The V gene is TRBV7-3, the J gene TRBJ2-1; D is possibly TRBD2 (5 bases). The V end was cut by 0 bases, the J end by 0 bases, with 9 bases between. Per germline, CDR1 SGHTA and CDR2 FQGTGA. CDR3 length equals 16 residues. The CDR3 loop reads CASSLTFTSSYNEQFF. As DNA, the CDR3 is TGTGCCAGCAGCTTAACATTCACTAGCTCCTACAATGAGCAGTTCTTC.

The rearrangement joins TRBV11-2 to TRBJ2-7; the D gene is possibly TRBD1 (7 bases). The V gene's germline CDR1 is SGHAT and CDR2 FQNNGV. The CDR3 covers 16 residues. V was cut by 2 bases and J by 2 bases, with 16 bases left in between. This CDR3 reads CASSLQSGGTPYEQYF. The DNA for the CDR3 is TGTGCCAGCAGCTTACAGTCAGGGGGGACCCCCTACGAGCAGTACTTC.